This T cell receptor beta chain was found in a study of spatial heterogeneity in lung cancer. Study-level background: The count of detected beta-chain sequences consistently exceeded that of alpha-chain sequences.

In regard to this clonotype: Its antigen is currently unknown.

Study results and caveats: Circulating ubiquitous expanded tumor TCRs were observed more frequently at resection than at follow-up.

Indicated time point: sample taken at primary tumor resection. Without sorting, whole RNA was sequenced from tumor, nontumor lung or frozen PBMC. Donors were roughly 72 untreated early-stage non-small cell lung cancer patients. Trimming pared 0 bases from V and 7 bases from J, leaving 8 bases between. Germline CDR1 and CDR2: SGHRS and YFSETQ. CDR3 length: 13 amino acids. Each TCR cDNA molecule carried a unique molecular identifier. From the 5' RACE reads, TCRdb called clonotypes with MiXCR, one entry per CDR3 protein. The sample contains tens of thousands of distinct CDR3 sequences, around 21% of which appear only once.

The J gene is TRBJ2-1, the V gene TRBV5-1; unclear D gene. This TCR was recovered from a male donor with early-stage non-small cell lung cancer. Sequenced material: PBMCs, taken at surgery. DNA of the CDR3: TGCGCCAGCAGCTTGGGGGTGCAGAATGAGCAGTTCTTC. This encodes CASSLGVQNEQFF.